The entry that follows covers one T cell receptor beta chain sequence. As yet, its antigen is unknown. This sample is drawn from a study of CD8 T cell repertoires and HIV-1 epitope variants. This CDR3 comprises 12 residues. CDR1 and CDR2 from the germline V gene are ENHRY and SYGVKD. V dropped 2 bases and J dropped 8; count of bases not matched to a gene: 1. Using immunoSEQ multiplex PCR, the repertoire was profiled, and TCRdb retains in-frame clones only, with some absent. Here the sample spans 1,500 to 2,000 clones, around 70% being singletons. The chain couples TRBV10-3 to TRBJ1-1, with 8 bases that match TRBD1. Source material: cultured CD8+ T cells derived from PBMCs. The clonotype was recovered from a male donor with HIV. Here the CDR3 DNA reads TGTGCCATCAGTGAGAGGACAGGGGAAGCTTTCTTT. Translated, it gives CAISERTGEAFF.